A single sample gave rise to the 2 T cell receptor beta chains below, sequenced in a study of control samples from healthy donors and cancer patients. Profiled with immunoSEQ multiplex PCR; TCRdb holds only in-frame clones, not every one. This sample has about 12,000 clones, with 94% found just once. Sample: PBMCs. These receptors were obtained from a man in his sixties or seventies with head and neck cancer.

The rearrangement joins TRBV25-1 to TRBJ2-7, with 11 bases lining up with TRBD1. Per germline, CDR1 MGHDK and CDR2 SYGVNS. Trimming took 8 bases from V and 0 from J; bases not matched to a gene: 9. This CDR3 spans 16 amino acids. The CDR3 sequence is CASSKTGTGGSYEQYF. As DNA, the CDR3 is TGTGCCAGCTCTAAAACCGGGACAGGGGGCTCCTACGAGCAGTACTTC.

The chain carries TRBV5-1 and TRBJ1-1; D unresolved. The germline gives CDR1 SGHRS, CDR2 YFSETQ. The ends were cut back, 0 bases at V and 7 bases at J, with 10 bases in the middle. The CDR3 extends over 13 amino acids. The DNA of the CDR3 is TGCGCCAGCAGCTTGGCCGAGGGTGGTGAAGCTTTCTTT. Residues: CASSLAEGGEAFF.